This TCR beta chain appears in the sequencing data of a study of cytomegalovirus exposure and HLA in healthy donors. A note on this clone: Antigen unknown.

The protocol was immunoSEQ multiplex PCR, while the TCRdb copy is restricted to in-frame clones and leaves out a portion. Of 150,000 to 200,000 clones listed, roughly 80% are singletons. This CDR3 is 14 amino acids long. Trimming removed 2 bases from V and 6 bases from J, with 10 bases in between. Per germline, CDR1 MDHEN and CDR2 SYDVKM. Study results and limitations: Subsequent analysis found a tendency for first-cohort TCR clusters to co-occur within the 90 to 150 validation repertoires.

This chain connects TRBV28 to TRBJ1-4; a weak D match, TRBD1 (5 bases). The sequence derives from a man between 18 and 35 years old in good health and CMV-seropositive. The sequenced sample consisted of PBMCs. The CDR3 loop is CASSLTGTYEKLFF. CDR3 in DNA: TGTGCCAGCAGTTTAACAGGAACGTATGAAAAACTGTTTTTT.